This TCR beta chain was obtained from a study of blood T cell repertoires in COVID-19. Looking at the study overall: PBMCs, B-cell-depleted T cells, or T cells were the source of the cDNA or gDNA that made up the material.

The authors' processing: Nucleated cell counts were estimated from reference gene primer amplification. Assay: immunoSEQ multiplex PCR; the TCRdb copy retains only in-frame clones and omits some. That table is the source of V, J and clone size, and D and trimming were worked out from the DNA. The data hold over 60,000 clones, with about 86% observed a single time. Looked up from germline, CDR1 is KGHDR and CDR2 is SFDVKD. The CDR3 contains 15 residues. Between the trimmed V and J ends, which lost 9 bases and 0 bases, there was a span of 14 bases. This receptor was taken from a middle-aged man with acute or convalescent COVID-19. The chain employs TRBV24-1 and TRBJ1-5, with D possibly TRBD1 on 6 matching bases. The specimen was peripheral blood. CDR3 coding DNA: TGTGCCACCTCGGACAGCGGTTATAGCAATCAGCCCCAGCATTTT. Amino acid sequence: CATSDSGYSNQPQHF.